The next 27 T cell receptor beta chains were all read from a single sample in a study of blood T cell repertoires in COVID-19. Some clones are missing from TCRdb's copy, which holds only in-frame ones; the method was immunoSEQ multiplex PCR. This sample has fewer than 110,000 clones, with 80% found just once. Sequences were obtained from peripheral blood. The receptors were sampled from a man in his sixties or seventies with acute or convalescent COVID-19.

The chain uses TRBV2 and TRBJ1-4, with D perhaps matching TRBD1 (6 bases). The V gene lost 2 bases and the J gene lost 6 bases, with 22 bases spanning the gap. This CDR3 contains 18 residues. CDR1 is SNHLY, CDR2 FYNNEI, per germline. This chain's CDR3 is CASSETRALQGSYEKLFF. The CDR3 DNA is TGTGCCAGCAGTGAAACCCGCGCCCTACAGGGCTCTTATGAAAAACTGTTTTTT.

J is TRBJ2-1 and V is TRBV3-1 (or the pseudogene TRBV3-2); 7 bases map to TRBD1. V shed 2 bases, J shed 6 bases, and the junction held 10 bases outside the gene matches. The CDR3 has 16 amino acids. CDR1 is LGHDT, CDR2 YNNKEL, per germline (reference sequence). Here the CDR3 DNA reads TGTGCCAGCAGCCAAAAACGAGGGGGCCCCCGCAATGAGCAGTTCTTC. It encodes CASSQKRGGPRNEQFF.

The chain recombines TRBV18 with TRBJ1-5, with 7 positions matching TRBD1. Germline trimming cut 5 bases from V and 5 bases from J; bases unmatched to any gene: 9. Germline CDR1 KGHSH, CDR2 LQKENI. This CDR3 has 15 residues. The CDR3 here is CASSDRTGGDQPQHF. CDR3 DNA: TGTGCCAGCTCAGACAGGACAGGCGGCGATCAGCCCCAGCATTTT.

This clone was seen a handful of times. This sequence joins TRBV27 and TRBJ1-1, with D unresolved. V dropped 6 bases and J dropped 5 bases, with 10 bases sitting between them. The germline V gene has CDR1 MNHEY and CDR2 SMNVEV (reference sequence). The CDR3 runs 12 residues. The CDR3 nucleotides are TGTGCCAGCAGGAGGGTCGGGACTGAAGCTTTCTTT. Its translation is CASRRVGTEAFF.

The table lists this clone with a count of one. The chain recombines TRBV6-5 with TRBJ1-2, with TRBD1 identical over 7 bases. The CDR3 is 13 amino acids. Germline V gene data show CDR1 as MNHEY and CDR2 as SVGAGI. V gave up 7 bases and J gave up 4 bases; unmatched junction bases: 6. The CDR3 spells CASKATGSYGYTF. The CDR3 bases are TGTGCCAGCAAGGCGACAGGGTCCTATGGCTACACCTTC.

V is TRBV19 and J is TRBJ1-5; D unresolved. Looked up from germline, CDR1 is LNHDA and CDR2 is SQIVND (reference sequence). V was shortened by 7 bases and J by 2 bases, with 12 bases between the two germline ends. There are 14 residues in the CDR3. As DNA, the CDR3 is TGTGCCAGTACGACCGGAGGAGGCAATCAGCCCCAGCATTTT. Encoded protein: CASTTGGGNQPQHF.

This clone was detected only a few times. The sample carries other DNA sequences with the same CDR3. The rearrangement joins TRBV29-1 to TRBJ1-4, with 7 bases lining up with TRBD1. The germline V gene has CDR1 SQVTM and CDR2 ANQGSEA. With 5 bases clipped from V and 8 bases from J, the junction kept 5 bases outside the gene matches. CDR3 length: 12 residues. DNA of the CDR3: TGCAGCGTTCGAGGGGGCGGAGAAAAACTGTTTTTT. Translating it yields CSVRGGGEKLFF.

The rearrangement links TRBV7-2 to TRBJ2-7; D might be TRBD1 (5 bases). V was cut by 5 bases and J by 7 bases, with 15 bases left in between. The CDR3 runs to 13 residues. Germline CDR1 SGHTA, CDR2 FQGNSA. CDR3 protein: CASSVDNPREQYF. DNA of the CDR3: TGTGCCAGCAGCGTGGACAACCCTCGGGAGCAGTACTTC.

This clone came up once. The chain joins TRBV6-5 to TRBJ2-2; D unclear. V was shortened by 5 bases and J by 1 base, with 5 bases between the two germline ends. Germline loops: CDR1 MNHEY, CDR2 SVGAGI. The CDR3 sequence is 13 residues long. The DNA of the CDR3 is TGTGCCAGCAGTCCCGGGAACACCGGGGAGCTGTTTTTT. This encodes CASSPGNTGELFF.

V usage is TRBV19 and J usage is TRBJ1-4; D might be TRBD1 (6 bases). Germline loops: CDR1 LNHDA, CDR2 SQIVND (reference sequence). The CDR3 is made up of 13 amino acids. Trimming stripped 4 bases from V and 8 bases from J, with 11 bases between. Written as DNA, the CDR3 is TGTGCCAGTAGTACCGGGACAATAGAAAAACTGTTTTTT. Its protein is CASSTGTIEKLFF.

The chain joins TRBV11-2 to TRBJ2-7, with 7 bases fitting TRBD1. Trimming removed 4 bases from V and 3 bases from J; junction bases left unmatched: 18. The CDR3 runs 18 residues. Looked up from germline, CDR1 is SGHAT and CDR2 is FQNNGV. CDR3 DNA: TGTGCCAGCAGCTCCTCAGGGCTACAGGGGCGACCCCTCTACGAGCAGTACTTC. Amino acids: CASSSSGLQGRPLYEQYF.

The chain recombines TRBV13 with TRBJ1-2, with 11 bases matching TRBD1. J gave up 8 bases and V 3 bases, and 5 bases lay outside the gene matches. Looked up from germline, CDR1 is PRHDT and CDR2 is FYEKMQ (reference sequence). There are 14 residues in the CDR3. The CDR3 coding sequence is TGTGCCAGCAGCTTCGGACAGGGGGCGCCCGGCTACACCTTC. The encoded protein is CASSFGQGAPGYTF.

The chain is built from TRBV9 and TRBJ2-7; no reliable D call. The ends were cut back, 1 base at V and 0 bases at J, with 11 bases in the middle. The V gene's germline CDR1 is SGDLS and CDR2 YYNGEE. The CDR3 spans 15 residues. CDR3 loop: CASSVSVLSSYEQYF. In DNA form, the CDR3 reads TGTGCCAGCAGCGTAAGTGTACTGAGCTCCTACGAGCAGTACTTC.

This chain uses TRBV3-1 (or the pseudogene TRBV3-2) with TRBJ2-1; possibly TRBD1 for D (6 bases). With 0 bases removed from V and 15 bases from J, the gap between germline ends came to 12 bases. The germline V gene has CDR1 LGHDT and CDR2 YNNKEL (reference sequence). The CDR3 runs 12 residues. The CDR3 DNA reads as TGTGCCAGCAGCCAAGATCAAGGGGGACGGTTCTTC. Translated: CASSQDQGGRFF.

The chain joins TRBV5-1 to TRBJ2-1; TRBD2 matches at 9 bases. The CDR3 runs 16 residues. Trimming removed 0 bases from V and 3 bases from J; junction bases left unmatched: 4. Germline lookup yields CDR1 SGHRS and CDR2 YFSETQ. The CDR3 reads CASSLVPSGVYNEQFF. CDR3 DNA: TGCGCCAGCAGCTTGGTCCCTAGCGGGGTCTACAATGAGCAGTTCTTC.

This chain links TRBV2 with TRBJ1-3; 7 bases map to TRBD1. Losses at the gene ends were 5 bases for V and 2 bases for J; bases not matched to a gene: 3. CDR3 length: 14 amino acids. The V gene's germline CDR1 is SNHLY and CDR2 FYNNEI. In nucleotides, the CDR3 is TGTGCCAGCAGTTTTGACAGGGCTGGAAACACCATATATTTT. Protein sequence: CASSFDRAGNTIYF.

The V call is TRBV19, the J call TRBJ1-4; D is uncertain. Germline CDR1 LNHDA, CDR2 SQIVND (reference sequence). The CDR3 length is 14 residues. The V end lost 3 bases, the J end lost 5 bases, and 10 bases lay between the germline ends. CDR3 nucleotide sequence: TGTGCCAGTAGTATTCTGCAGAACAATGAAAAACTGTTTTTT. Encoded protein: CASSILQNNEKLFF.

The chain recombines TRBV10-1 with TRBJ2-2; D remains ambiguous. The CDR3 has 15 residues. V lost 0 bases, J lost 2 bases, and 7 bases lay in between. Germline assignment: CDR1 WNHNN and CDR2 SYGVQD (reference sequence). The CDR3: CASSESGINTGELFF. DNA for the CDR3: TGCGCCAGCAGTGAGTCGGGCATAAACACCGGGGAGCTGTTTTTT.

This chain joins TRBV11-1 and TRBJ2-1; D possibly corresponds to TRBD2 (7 bases). Germline assignment: CDR1 SGHAT and CDR2 FQDESV (reference sequence). V lost 1 base and J 5 bases, leaving 15 bases between the germline ends. The CDR3 has 16 amino acids. CDR3 bases: TGTGCCAGCAGCTTAGTGGGGGGGCTATGGAACAATGAGCAGTTCTTC. Protein product: CASSLVGGLWNNEQFF.

This chain joins TRBV12-5 and TRBJ2-5, with TRBD1 matching 7 bases. There are 14 residues in the CDR3. The trim removed 3 bases at V and 1 base at J, leaving 2 bases unmatched. Germline CDR1 reads LGHNT; CDR2 reads FRNRAP. The CDR3 reads CASGFGTVQETQYF. The CDR3 nucleotides read TGTGCTAGTGGTTTCGGGACAGTCCAAGAGACCCAGTACTTC.

This clone was found once. The J gene is TRBJ2-5, the V gene TRBV7-8; D is uncertain. Trimming shortened V by 1 base and J by 7 bases, and 19 bases separated the two germline ends. In germline, CDR1 is SGHVS, CDR2 FQNEAQ. The CDR3 extends over 16 amino acids. In DNA form, the CDR3 reads TGTGCCAGCAGCTTAGAGGTCCGCCGTGGCGGTACGACCCAGTACTTC. As protein: CASSLEVRRGGTTQYF.

This chain uses TRBV21-1 with TRBJ2-3; the table's TRBD2 call for D was not verified on the DNA. TRBV21-1 is recorded as a pseudogene. This CDR3 is 15 amino acids long. CDR3 region: CASSSSGGAEDTQYF. Written as DNA, the CDR3 is TGTGCCAGCAGCAGTAGCGGGGGGGCCGAAGATACGCAGTATTTT.

This clone has a single count. The J gene is TRBJ1-6, the V gene TRBV12-3 or TRBV12-4, with D unresolved. The V end was cut by 6 bases, the J end by 6 bases, with 9 bases between. CDR3 size: 13 residues. The CDR3: CASRAGFNSPLHF. CDR3 bases: TGTGCCAGCAGGGCGGGGTTTAATTCACCCCTCCACTTT.

The chain couples TRBV6-5 to TRBJ1-2; 8 positions agree with TRBD1. From germline, CDR1 is MNHEY and CDR2 SVGAGI. The ends lost 7 bases at V and 0 bases at J; junction bases unmatched: 7. This CDR3 contains 15 residues. The CDR3, as DNA: TGTGCCAGCACCACGGGACAGGCATCTAACTATGGCTACACCTTC. This codes for CASTTGQASNYGYTF.

V usage is TRBV29-1 and J usage is TRBJ1-2, with a weak D call TRBD1 (6 bases). This CDR3 is 12 amino acids long. The V gene lost 3 bases and the J gene lost 8 bases, with 13 bases spanning the gap. Per the germline V gene, CDR1 is SQVTM and CDR2 is ANQGSEA. CDR3 coding DNA: TGCAGCGTTGAGCCAGGGGTGAGCGGCTACACCTTC. As protein: CSVEPGVSGYTF.

This chain joins TRBV11-3 and TRBJ1-1, with 8 nucleotides matching TRBD1. V lost 3 bases, J lost 4 bases, and 1 base stayed unmatched. In germline, CDR1 is SGHNT, CDR2 YENEEA. The CDR3 covers 13 residues. The CDR3 nucleotides read TGTGCCAGCAGCTTCGACAGGGGCACTGAAGCTTTCTTT. Translating it yields CASSFDRGTEAFF.

The chain links TRBV11-3 to TRBJ2-1; 10 bases agree with TRBD2. J gave up 5 bases and V 3 bases, and 4 bases lay outside the gene matches. This CDR3 spans 15 amino acids. Per the germline V gene, CDR1 is SGHNT and CDR2 is YENEEA. Here the CDR3 DNA reads TGTGCCAGCAGCTTCTCTAGCGGGGGAAACAATGAGCAGTTCTTC. Protein: CASSFSSGGNNEQFF.